The 17 T cell receptor beta chains below all came from one sample that was sequenced in a study of blood T cells in healthy people across ages. A sample-barcoded 5' primer and a J-beta primer mix were used in a second PCR of roughly 7 to 11 cycles. TCRdb ran MiXCR on the 5' RACE reads and lists one entry per CDR3 protein. The repertoire holds 1.5 million to 2 million distinct CDR3 sequences, roughly 49% seen once, with less than 2.5% in the top ten. Sequencing was done on a sample of blood. Receptors were obtained from a woman between 40 and 55 years old in good health.

Concerning this clonotype: The junction departs from the called germline gene at one end, perhaps through a read error. The V call is TRBV5-1, the J call TRBJ2-5, with 13 bases identical to TRBD2. Germline CDR1 is SGHRS and CDR2 is YFSETQ. The CDR3 spans 16 residues. For the CDR3, the DNA is TGTGCCAGCAGCCCCGGGACTAGCGGGACACAAGAGACCCAGTACTTC. Protein: CASSPGTSGTQETQYF.

The chain uses TRBV7-2 and TRBJ2-7, with a weak D call TRBD1 (6 bases). V lost 5 bases and J 7 bases, leaving 21 bases between the germline ends. The CDR3 runs to 15 residues. Per the germline V gene, CDR1 is SGHTA and CDR2 is FQGNSA. CDR3 DNA sequence: TGTGCCAGCAGCGCCGCAGGGACACAGCCTAGGGAGCAGTACTTC. It yields the protein CASSAAGTQPREQYF.

This clonotype has more than one count but fewer than ten. This rearrangement joins TRBV6-6 to TRBJ2-1, with 7 positions matching TRBD1. Germline V CDR1 and CDR2: MNHNY, SVGAGI (reference sequence). There are 17 residues in the CDR3. Germline trimming cut 4 bases from V and 4 bases from J; bases unmatched to any gene: 13. The CDR3: CASSSPPPGGYYNEQFF. In DNA, the CDR3 is TGTGCCAGCAGTTCCCCTCCCCCAGGGGGTTATTACAATGAGCAGTTCTTC.

V and J are TRBV2 and TRBJ2-1; D gene uncertain. The tail of the sequence fits TRBJ2-7 better, so the J call may be wrong. The germline CDR1 and CDR2 sequences are SNHLY and FYNNEI. The CDR3 has 14 residues. The CDR3 DNA reads as TGTGCCAGCAGTGCGACGGCTACCTACAATGAGCAGTACTTC. Amino acid sequence: CASSATATYNEQYF.

The J gene is TRBJ1-2, the V gene TRBV5-6; 8 positions match TRBD1. The J segment lost 5 bases and the V segment lost 3 bases, leaving 12 bases of the junction unmatched. The germline CDR1 and CDR2 sequences are SGHDT and YYEEEE. This CDR3 has 16 residues. CDR3 DNA: TGTGCCAGCAGCTCATCATTGGACAGGGCTTCATATGGCTACACCTTC. This encodes CASSSSLDRASYGYTF.

V and J are TRBV7-2 and TRBJ1-2, with 9 bases matching TRBD1. Germline V lookup: CDR1 SGHTA, CDR2 FQGNSA. With 5 bases clipped from V and 4 bases from J, the junction kept 8 bases outside the gene matches. CDR3 length equals 15 residues. CDR3 nucleotide sequence: TGTGCCAGCAGCAAGGGACAGGGTGAAAGCTATGGCTACACCTTC. Translated, it gives CASSKGQGESYGYTF.

The chain joins TRBV7-2 to TRBJ2-7; 8 bases line up with TRBD1. CDR1 and CDR2 (germline): SGHTA, FQGNSA. The CDR3 sequence is 16 residues long. The V and J ends lost 1 base and 2 bases, in that order; junction bases with no gene match: 7. CDR3 sequence reads: CASSLEVQGEPYEQYF. As DNA, the CDR3 is TGTGCCAGCAGCTTAGAGGTACAGGGGGAACCCTACGAGCAGTACTTC.

The chain couples TRBV6-5 to TRBJ2-6, with D perhaps being TRBD1 or TRBD2 (5 bases each). Trimming pared 2 bases from V and 0 bases from J, leaving 17 bases between. This CDR3 spans 19 amino acids. Per the germline V gene, CDR1 is MNHEY and CDR2 is SVGAGI. In DNA, the CDR3 is TGTGCCAGCAGTTACCTTTCGGTATGGGGGAACTCTGGGGCCAACGTCCTGACTTTC. This codes for CASSYLSVWGNSGANVLTF.

This clonotype was counted a few times. The V gene is TRBV7-2, the J gene TRBJ2-3, with TRBD2 as a possible D gene (7 bases). V gave up 5 bases and J gave up 0 bases, with 9 bases separating them. The CDR3 contains 14 residues. Germline V gives CDR1 SGHTA, CDR2 FQGNSA. The CDR3 protein is CASSAGASTDTQYF. In nucleotides, the CDR3 is TGTGCCAGCAGCGCGGGGGCGAGCACAGATACGCAGTATTTT.

The rearrangement links TRBV5-6 to TRBJ2-6; D remains unclear. The CDR3 runs 17 residues. CDR1 SGHDT and CDR2 YYEEEE come from the germline V gene. Trimming removed 2 bases at V and 1 base at J, with 13 bases between. CDR3 in amino acids: CASSFFNAISGANVLTF. In DNA form, the CDR3 reads TGTGCCAGCAGCTTTTTTAATGCTATATCTGGGGCCAACGTCCTGACTTTC.

The DNA for the CDR3 is TGTGCCAGCAGTTCTCCTCGAGTTTTCGGGACGGCGAACACCGGGGAGCTGTTTTTT. Protein: CASSSPRVFGTANTGELFF. The chain recombines TRBV28 with TRBJ2-2; D tentatively reads TRBD1 or TRBD2 (5 bases each). Germline V gene sequence: CDR1 MDHEN, CDR2 SYDVKM. Trimming stripped 4 bases from V and 0 bases from J, with 21 bases between. CDR3 length: 19 residues.

This clonotype was counted only a few times. This chain joins TRBV7-9 and TRBJ2-5, with D perhaps TRBD1 (6 bases). The CDR3 is 14 amino acids. V was clipped by 6 bases and J by 1 base, with 12 bases between them. CDR1 is SEHNR and CDR2 is FQNEAQ in the germline V gene (reference sequence). In DNA form, the CDR3 reads TGTGCCAGCAGACTTCAAGGGGGCCAAGAGACCCAGTACTTC. Translation: CASRLQGGQETQYF.

This clonotype was found once. V is TRBV4-1 and J is TRBJ1-2, with D uncertain. V lost 0 bases to trimming and J lost 4 bases, with 9 bases between them. This CDR3 spans 14 amino acids. The germline V gene encodes CDR1 MGHRA and CDR2 YSYEKL. The DNA of the CDR3 is TGCGCCAGCAGCCAAGAACCCGGGTCCTATGGCTACACCTTC. This codes for CASSQEPGSYGYTF.

This rearrangement joins TRBV3-1 to TRBJ2-5, with D unresolved. The CDR3 loop spans 13 amino acids. Germline-derived CDR1 and CDR2 are LGHDT and YNNKEL (reference sequence). Trimming cost V 5 bases and J 5 bases, with 12 bases left between them. The CDR3 DNA sequence: TGTGCCAGCAGCACAAGGGTAATCGAGACCCAGTACTTC. This translates into CASSTRVIETQYF.

The V gene is TRBV4-1, the J gene TRBJ2-3; 9 nucleotides agree with TRBD2. V trimming: 0 bases; J trimming: 10 bases; junction bases outside the gene matches: 8. Germline V gene lookup returns CDR1 MGHRA and CDR2 YSYEKL. The CDR3 spans 15 residues. CDR3 region: CASSQEIAGDYPQYF. The CDR3 nucleotides are TGCGCCAGCAGCCAAGAAATAGCGGGGGATTATCCGCAGTATTTT.

The rearrangement links TRBV29-1 to TRBJ1-5; TRBD1 matches at 10 bases. With 4 bases clipped from V and 5 bases from J, the junction kept 5 bases outside the gene matches. The CDR3 spans 14 residues. Germline assignment: CDR1 SQVTM and CDR2 ANQGSEA. The CDR3 DNA follows: TGCAGCGTTGCGACAGGGGGCGCCGATCAGCCCCAGCATTTT. This codes for CSVATGGADQPQHF.

The gene calls are TRBV11-2 and TRBJ2-7; 9 bases are a match to TRBD2. The germline V gene has CDR1 SGHAT and CDR2 FQNNGV. The V gene end was trimmed by 2 bases and the J gene end by 1 base; junction bases not matched to a gene: 6. The CDR3 covers 16 residues. CDR3 nucleotides: TGTGCCAGCAGCTTATTCGCTAGCGGGACTTCCTACGAGCAGTACTTC. Residues: CASSLFASGTSYEQYF.